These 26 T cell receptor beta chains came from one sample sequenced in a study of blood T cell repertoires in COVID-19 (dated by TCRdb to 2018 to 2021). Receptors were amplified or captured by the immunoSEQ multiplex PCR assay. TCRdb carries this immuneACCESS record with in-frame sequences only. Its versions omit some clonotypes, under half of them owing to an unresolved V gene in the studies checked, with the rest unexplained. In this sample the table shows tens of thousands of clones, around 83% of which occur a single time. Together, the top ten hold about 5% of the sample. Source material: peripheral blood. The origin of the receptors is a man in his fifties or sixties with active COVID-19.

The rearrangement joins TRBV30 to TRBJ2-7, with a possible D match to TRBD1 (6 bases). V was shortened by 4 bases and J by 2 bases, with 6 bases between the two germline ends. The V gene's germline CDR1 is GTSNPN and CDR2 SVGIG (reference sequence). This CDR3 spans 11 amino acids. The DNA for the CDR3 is TGTGCCTGGAACAGGGCCTACGAGCAGTACTTC. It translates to CAWNRAYEQYF.

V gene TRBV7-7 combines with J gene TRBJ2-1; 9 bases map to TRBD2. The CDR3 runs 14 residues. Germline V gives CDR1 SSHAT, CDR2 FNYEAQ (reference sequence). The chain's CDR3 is CASSKAGGENEQFF. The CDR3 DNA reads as TGTGCTAGCTCAAAAGCGGGGGGAGAAAATGAGCAGTTCTTC.

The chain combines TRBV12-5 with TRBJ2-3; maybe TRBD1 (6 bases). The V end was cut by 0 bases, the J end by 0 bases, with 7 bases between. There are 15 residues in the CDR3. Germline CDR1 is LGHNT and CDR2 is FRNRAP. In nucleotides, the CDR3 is TGTGCTAGTGGTTTGGTAGGGGGTAGCACAGATACGCAGTATTTT. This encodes CASGLVGGSTDTQYF.

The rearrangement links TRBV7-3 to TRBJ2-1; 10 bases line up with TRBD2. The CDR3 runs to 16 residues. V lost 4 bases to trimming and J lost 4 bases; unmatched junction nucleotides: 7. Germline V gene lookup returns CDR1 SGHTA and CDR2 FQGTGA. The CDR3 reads CASSYLGLAPYNEQFF. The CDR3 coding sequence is TGTGCCAGCAGCTACCTGGGACTAGCGCCTTACAATGAGCAGTTCTTC.

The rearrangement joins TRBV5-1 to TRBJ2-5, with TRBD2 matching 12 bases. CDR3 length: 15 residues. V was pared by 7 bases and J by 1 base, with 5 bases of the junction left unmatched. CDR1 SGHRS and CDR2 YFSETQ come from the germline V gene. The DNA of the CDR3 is TGCGCCAGCCGACTAGCGGGGGTGATCCAAGAGACCCAGTACTTC. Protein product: CASRLAGVIQETQYF.

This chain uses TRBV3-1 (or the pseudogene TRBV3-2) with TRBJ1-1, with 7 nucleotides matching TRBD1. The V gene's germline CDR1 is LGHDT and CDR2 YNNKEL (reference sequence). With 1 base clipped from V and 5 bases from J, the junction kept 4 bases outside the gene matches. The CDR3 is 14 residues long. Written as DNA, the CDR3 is TGTGCCAGCAGCCAAGGGTCAGGGGGTACTGAAGCTTTCTTT. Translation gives CASSQGSGGTEAFF.

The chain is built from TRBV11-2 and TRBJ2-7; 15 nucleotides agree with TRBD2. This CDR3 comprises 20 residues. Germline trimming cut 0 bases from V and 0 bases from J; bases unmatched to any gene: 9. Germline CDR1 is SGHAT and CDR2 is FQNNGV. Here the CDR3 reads CASSLELGLAGGFFSYEQYF. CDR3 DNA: TGTGCCAGCAGCTTAGAACTAGGACTAGCGGGGGGGTTTTTCTCCTACGAGCAGTACTTC.

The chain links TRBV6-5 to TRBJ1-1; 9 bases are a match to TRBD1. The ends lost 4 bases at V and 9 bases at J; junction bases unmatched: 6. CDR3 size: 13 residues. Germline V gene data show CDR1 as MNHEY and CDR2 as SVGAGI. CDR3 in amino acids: CASSFPGTGQAFF. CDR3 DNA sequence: TGTGCCAGCAGTTTTCCCGGGACAGGGCAAGCTTTCTTT.

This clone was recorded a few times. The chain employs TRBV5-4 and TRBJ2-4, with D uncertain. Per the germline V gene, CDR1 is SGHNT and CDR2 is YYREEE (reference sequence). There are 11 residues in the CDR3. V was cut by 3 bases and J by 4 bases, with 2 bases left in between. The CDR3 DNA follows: TGTGCCAGCAGCTCGAAAAACATTCAGTACTTC. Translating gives CASSSKNIQYF.

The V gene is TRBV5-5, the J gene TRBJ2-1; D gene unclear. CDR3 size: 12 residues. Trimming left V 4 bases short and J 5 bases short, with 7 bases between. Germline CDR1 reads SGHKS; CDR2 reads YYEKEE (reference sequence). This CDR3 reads CASSQPDNEQFF. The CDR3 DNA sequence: TGTGCCAGCAGCCAACCGGACAATGAGCAGTTCTTC.

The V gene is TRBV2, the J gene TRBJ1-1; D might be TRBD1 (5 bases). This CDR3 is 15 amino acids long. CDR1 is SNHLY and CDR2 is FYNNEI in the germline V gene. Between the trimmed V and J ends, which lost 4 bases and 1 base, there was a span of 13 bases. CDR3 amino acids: CASSVLGHTNTEAFF. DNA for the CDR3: TGTGCCAGCAGTGTTTTAGGACACACGAACACTGAAGCTTTCTTT.

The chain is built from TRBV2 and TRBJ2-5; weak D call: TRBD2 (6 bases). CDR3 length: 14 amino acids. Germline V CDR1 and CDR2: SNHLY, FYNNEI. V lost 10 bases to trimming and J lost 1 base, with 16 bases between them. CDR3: CATMGDSGQETQYF. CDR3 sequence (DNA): TGTGCCACCATGGGGGACTCGGGCCAAGAGACCCAGTACTTC.

CDR3 protein: CASSPDRPLNTEAFF. In nucleotides, the CDR3 is TGTGCCAGCAGTCCTGACAGACCCCTGAACACTGAAGCTTTCTTT. This sequence joins TRBV6-5 and TRBJ1-1; maybe TRBD1 (5 bases). V lost 5 bases to trimming and J lost 0 bases, with 13 bases between them. Germline CDR1 MNHEY, CDR2 SVGAGI. There are 15 residues in the CDR3.

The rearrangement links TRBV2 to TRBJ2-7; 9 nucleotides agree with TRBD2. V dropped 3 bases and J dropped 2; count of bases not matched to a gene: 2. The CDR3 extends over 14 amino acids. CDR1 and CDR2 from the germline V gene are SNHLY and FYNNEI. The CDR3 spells CASSEGGGAYEQYF. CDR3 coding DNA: TGTGCCAGCAGTGAGGGCGGGGGGGCCTACGAGCAGTACTTC. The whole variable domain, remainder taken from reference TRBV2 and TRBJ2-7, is EPEVTQTPSHQVTQMGQEVILRCVPISNHLYFYWYRQILGQKVEFLVSFYNNEISEKSEIFDDQFSVERPDGSNFTLKIRSTKLEDSAMYFCASSEGGGAYEQYFGPGTRLTVT.

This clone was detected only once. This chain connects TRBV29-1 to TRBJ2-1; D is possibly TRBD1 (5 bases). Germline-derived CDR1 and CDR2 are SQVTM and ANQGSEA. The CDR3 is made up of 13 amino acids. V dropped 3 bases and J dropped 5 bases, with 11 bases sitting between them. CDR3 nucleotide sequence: TGCAGCGTTGATTCAGGGCTGAACAATGAGCAGTTCTTC. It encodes CSVDSGLNNEQFF.

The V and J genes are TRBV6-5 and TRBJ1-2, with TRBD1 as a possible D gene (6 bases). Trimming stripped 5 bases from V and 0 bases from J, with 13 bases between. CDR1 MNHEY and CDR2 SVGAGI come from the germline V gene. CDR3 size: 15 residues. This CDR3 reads CASSRTERANYGYTF. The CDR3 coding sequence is TGTGCCAGCAGTCGGACAGAAAGAGCTAACTATGGCTACACCTTC.

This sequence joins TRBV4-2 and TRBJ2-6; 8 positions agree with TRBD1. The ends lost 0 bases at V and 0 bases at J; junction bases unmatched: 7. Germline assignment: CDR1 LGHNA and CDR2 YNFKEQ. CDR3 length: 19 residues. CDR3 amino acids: CASSQEGTGGFSGANVLTF. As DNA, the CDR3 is TGTGCCAGCAGCCAAGAAGGGACAGGAGGCTTCTCTGGGGCCAACGTCCTGACTTTC.

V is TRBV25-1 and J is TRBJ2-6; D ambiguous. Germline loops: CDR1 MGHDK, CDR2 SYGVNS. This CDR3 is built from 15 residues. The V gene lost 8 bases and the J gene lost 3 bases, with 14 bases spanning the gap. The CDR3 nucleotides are TGTGCCAGCGGCTCGGCTCGCGGTGGGGCCAACGTCCTGACTTTC. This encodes CASGSARGGANVLTF. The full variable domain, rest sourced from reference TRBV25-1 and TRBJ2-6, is EADIYQTPRYLVIGTGKKITLECSQTMGHDKMYWYQQDPGMELHLIHYSYGVNSTEKGDLSSESTVSRIRTEHFPLTLESARPSHTSQYLCASGSARGGANVLTFGAGSRLTVL.

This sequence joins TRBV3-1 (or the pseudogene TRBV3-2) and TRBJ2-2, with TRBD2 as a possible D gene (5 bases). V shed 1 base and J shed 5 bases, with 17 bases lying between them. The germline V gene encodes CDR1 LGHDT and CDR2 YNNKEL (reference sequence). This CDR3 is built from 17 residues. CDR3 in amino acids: CASSQVVGGPWTGELFF. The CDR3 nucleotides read TGTGCCAGCAGCCAAGTGGTGGGCGGGCCTTGGACCGGGGAGCTGTTTTTT.

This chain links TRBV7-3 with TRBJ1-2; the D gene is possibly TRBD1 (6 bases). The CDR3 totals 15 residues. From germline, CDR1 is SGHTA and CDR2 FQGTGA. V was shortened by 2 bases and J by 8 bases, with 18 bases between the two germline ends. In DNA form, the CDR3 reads TGTGCCAGCAGCTTAGGTGGGGGCACCTCTGGCGGCTACACCTTC. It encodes CASSLGGGTSGGYTF.

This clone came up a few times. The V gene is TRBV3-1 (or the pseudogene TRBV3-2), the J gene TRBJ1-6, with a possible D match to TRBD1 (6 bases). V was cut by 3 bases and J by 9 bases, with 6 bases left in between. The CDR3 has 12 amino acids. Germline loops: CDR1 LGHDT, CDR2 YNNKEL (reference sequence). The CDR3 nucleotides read TGTGCCAGCAGCCAGGACAGTTCACCCCTCCACTTT. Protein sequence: CASSQDSSPLHF.

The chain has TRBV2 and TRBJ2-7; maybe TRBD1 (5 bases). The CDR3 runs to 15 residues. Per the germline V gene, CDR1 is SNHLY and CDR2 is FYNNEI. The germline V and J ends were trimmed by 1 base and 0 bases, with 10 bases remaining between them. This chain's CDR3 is CASSEVPDNSYEQYF. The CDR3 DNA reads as TGTGCCAGCAGTGAAGTTCCGGACAACTCCTACGAGCAGTACTTC.

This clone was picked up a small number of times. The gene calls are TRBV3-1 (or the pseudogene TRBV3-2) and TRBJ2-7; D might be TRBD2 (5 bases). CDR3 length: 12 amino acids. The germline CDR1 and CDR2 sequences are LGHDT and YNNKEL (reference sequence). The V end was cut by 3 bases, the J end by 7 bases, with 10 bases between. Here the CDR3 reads CASSQWPGEQYF. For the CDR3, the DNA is TGTGCCAGCAGCCAGTGGCCGGGGGAGCAGTACTTC.

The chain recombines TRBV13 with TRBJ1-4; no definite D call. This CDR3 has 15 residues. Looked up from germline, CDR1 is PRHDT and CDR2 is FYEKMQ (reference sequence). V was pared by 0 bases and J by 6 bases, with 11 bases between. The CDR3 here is CASSLGRAGDEKLFF. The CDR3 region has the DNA TGTGCCAGCAGCTTAGGCCGGGCGGGTGATGAAAAACTGTTTTTT.

The CDR3 nucleotides are TGTGCCAGCAGCCTGGGACAGGGGGCGGGAAAACTGTTTTTT. Translated: CASSLGQGAGKLFF. The chain is built from TRBV6-5 and TRBJ1-4; 12 positions agree with TRBD1. This CDR3 has 14 residues. The V segment lost 6 bases and the J segment 10 bases; nucleotides outside the gene matches: 6. Germline CDR1 reads MNHEY; CDR2 reads SVGAGI.

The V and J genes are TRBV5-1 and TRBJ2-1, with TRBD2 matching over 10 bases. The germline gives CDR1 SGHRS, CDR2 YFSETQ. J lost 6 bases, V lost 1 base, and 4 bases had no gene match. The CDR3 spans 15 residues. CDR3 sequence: CASSLLSGGANEQFF. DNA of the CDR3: TGCGCCAGCAGCTTGCTCAGCGGGGGGGCCAATGAGCAGTTCTTC.